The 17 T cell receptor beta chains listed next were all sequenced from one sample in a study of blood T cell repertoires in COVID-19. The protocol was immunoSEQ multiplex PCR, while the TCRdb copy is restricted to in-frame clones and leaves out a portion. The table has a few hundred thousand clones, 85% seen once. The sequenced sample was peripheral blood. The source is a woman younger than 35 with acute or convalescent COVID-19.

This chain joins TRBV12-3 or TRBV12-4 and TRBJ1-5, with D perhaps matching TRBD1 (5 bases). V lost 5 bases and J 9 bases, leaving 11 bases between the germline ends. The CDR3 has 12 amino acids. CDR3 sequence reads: CASSRNGGPQHF. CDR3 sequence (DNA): TGTGCCAGCAGTCGTAACGGGGGGCCCCAGCATTTT.

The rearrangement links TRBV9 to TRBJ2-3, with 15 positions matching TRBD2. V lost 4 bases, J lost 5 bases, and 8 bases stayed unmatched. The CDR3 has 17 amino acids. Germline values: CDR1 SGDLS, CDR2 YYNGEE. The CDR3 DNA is TGTGCCAGCAGCCCGAGGACTAGCGGGAGGGCCAGAGATACGCAGTATTTT. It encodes CASSPRTSGRARDTQYF. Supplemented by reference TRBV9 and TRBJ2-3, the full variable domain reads DSGVTQTPKHLITATGQRVTLRCSPRSGDLSVYWYQQSLDQGLQFLIQYYNGEERAKGNILERFSAQQFPDLHSELNLSSLELGDSALYFCASSPRTSGRARDTQYFGPGTRLTVL.

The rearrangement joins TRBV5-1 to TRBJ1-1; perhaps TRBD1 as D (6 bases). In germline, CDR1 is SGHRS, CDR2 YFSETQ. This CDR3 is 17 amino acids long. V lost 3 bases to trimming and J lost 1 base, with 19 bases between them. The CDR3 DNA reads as TGCGCCAGCAGCTCCCGACAGGCGCTACCTTCGAACACTGAAGCTTTCTTT. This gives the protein CASSSRQALPSNTEAFF. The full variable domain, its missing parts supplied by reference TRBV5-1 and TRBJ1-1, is KAGVTQTPRYLIKTRGQQVTLSCSPISGHRSVSWYQQTPGQGLQFLFEYFSETQRNKGNFPGRFSGRQFSNSRSEMNVSTLELGDSALYLCASSSRQALPSNTEAFFGQGTRLTVV.

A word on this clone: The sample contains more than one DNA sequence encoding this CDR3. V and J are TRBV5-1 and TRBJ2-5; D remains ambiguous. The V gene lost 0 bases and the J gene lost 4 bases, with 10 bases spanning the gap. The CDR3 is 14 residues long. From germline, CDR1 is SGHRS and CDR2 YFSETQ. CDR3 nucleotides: TGCGCCAGCAGCTTGGGGGCCGGAAGAGAGACCCAGTACTTC. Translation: CASSLGAGRETQYF.

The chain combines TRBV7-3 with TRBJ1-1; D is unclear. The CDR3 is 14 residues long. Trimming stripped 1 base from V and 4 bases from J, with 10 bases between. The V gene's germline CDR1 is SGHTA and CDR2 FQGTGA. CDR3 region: CASSLRQSGTEAFF. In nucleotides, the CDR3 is TGTGCCAGCAGCTTAAGGCAGTCGGGCACTGAAGCTTTCTTT. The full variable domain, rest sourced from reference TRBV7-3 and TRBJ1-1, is GAGVSQTPSNKVTEKGKYVELRCDPISGHTALYWYRQSLGQGPEFLIYFQGTGAADDSGLPNDRFFAVRPEGSVSTLKIQRTERGDSAVYLCASSLRQSGTEAFFGQGTRLTVV.

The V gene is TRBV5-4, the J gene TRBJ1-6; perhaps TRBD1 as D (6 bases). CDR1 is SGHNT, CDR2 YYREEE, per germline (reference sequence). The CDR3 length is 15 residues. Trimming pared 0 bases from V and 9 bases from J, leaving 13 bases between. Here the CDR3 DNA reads TGTGCCAGCAGCTTGGGACGGACAGAGTTTTCACCCCTCCACTTT. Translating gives CASSLGRTEFSPLHF.

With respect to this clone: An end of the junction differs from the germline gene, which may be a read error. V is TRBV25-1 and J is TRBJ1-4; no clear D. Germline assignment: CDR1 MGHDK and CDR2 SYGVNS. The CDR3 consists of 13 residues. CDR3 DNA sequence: TGTGCCACCAGTCGGGCAACTAATGAAAAACTGTTTTTT. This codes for CATSRATNEKLFF.

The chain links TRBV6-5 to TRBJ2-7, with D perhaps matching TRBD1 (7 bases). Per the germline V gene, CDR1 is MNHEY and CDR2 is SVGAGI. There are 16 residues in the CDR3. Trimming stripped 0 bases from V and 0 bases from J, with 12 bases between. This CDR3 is CASSYSGRGDSYEQYF. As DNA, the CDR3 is TGTGCCAGCAGTTACTCGGGCAGGGGGGACTCCTACGAGCAGTACTTC.

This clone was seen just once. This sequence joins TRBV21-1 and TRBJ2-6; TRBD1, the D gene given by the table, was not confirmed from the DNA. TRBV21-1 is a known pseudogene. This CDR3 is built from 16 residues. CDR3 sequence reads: CANFLRQGTGANVLTF. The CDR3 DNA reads TGTGCCAACTTTTTACGACAGGGCACTGGGGCCAACGTCCTGACTTTC.

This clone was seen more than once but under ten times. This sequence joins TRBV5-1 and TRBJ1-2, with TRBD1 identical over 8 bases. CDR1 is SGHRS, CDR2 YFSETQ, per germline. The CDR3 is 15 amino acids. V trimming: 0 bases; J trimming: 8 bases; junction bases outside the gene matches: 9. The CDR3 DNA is TGCGCCAGCAGCTTGGCCGGACAGGGCGACGGGGGCTACACCTTC. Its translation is CASSLAGQGDGGYTF.

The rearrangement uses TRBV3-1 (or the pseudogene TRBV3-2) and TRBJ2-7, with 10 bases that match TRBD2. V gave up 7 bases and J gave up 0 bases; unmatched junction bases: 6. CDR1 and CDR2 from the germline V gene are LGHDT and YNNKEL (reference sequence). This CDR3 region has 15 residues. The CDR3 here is CASTRAGGSSYEQYF. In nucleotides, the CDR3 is TGTGCCAGCACTAGAGCGGGAGGGAGCTCCTACGAGCAGTACTTC.

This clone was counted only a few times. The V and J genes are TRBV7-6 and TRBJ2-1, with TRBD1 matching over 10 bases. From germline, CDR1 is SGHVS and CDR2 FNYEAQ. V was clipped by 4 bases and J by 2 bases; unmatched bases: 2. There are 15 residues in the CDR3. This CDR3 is CASSWTGGPYNEQFF. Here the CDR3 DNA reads TGTGCCAGCAGCTGGACAGGGGGACCCTACAATGAGCAGTTCTTC.

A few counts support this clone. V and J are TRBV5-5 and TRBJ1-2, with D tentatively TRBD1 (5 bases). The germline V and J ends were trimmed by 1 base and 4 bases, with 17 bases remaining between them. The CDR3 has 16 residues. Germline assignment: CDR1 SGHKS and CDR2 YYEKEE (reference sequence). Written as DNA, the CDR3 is TGTGCCAGCAGCTTGAGTTTTTCAGGGAATAGCTATGGCTACACCTTC. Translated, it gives CASSLSFSGNSYGYTF.

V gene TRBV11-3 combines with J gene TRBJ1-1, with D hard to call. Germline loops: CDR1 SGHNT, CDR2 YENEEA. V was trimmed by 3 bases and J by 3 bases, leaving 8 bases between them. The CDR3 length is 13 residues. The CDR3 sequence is CASSFARDTEAFF. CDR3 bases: TGTGCCAGCAGCTTCGCCCGGGACACTGAAGCTTTCTTT.

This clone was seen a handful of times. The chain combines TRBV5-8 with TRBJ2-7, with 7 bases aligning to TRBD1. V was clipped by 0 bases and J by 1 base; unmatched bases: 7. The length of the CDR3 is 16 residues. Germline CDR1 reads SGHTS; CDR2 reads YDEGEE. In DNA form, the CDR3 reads TGTGCCAGCAGCTTGGCAACCCGGGACAGTTCCTACGAGCAGTACTTC. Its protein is CASSLATRDSSYEQYF.

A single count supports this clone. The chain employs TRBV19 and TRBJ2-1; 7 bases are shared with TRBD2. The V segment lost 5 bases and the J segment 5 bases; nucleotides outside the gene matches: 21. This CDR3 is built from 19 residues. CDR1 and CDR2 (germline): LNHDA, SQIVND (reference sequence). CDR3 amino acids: CASSRLAVRGAYRHNEQFF. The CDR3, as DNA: TGTGCCAGTAGTCGTCTAGCGGTACGGGGAGCTTACCGCCACAATGAGCAGTTCTTC.

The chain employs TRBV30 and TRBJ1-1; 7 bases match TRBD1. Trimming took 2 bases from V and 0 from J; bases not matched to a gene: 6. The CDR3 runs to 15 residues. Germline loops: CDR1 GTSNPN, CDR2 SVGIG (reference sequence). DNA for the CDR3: TGTGCCTGGAGTCCAGGGACAGTTATGAACACTGAAGCTTTCTTT. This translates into CAWSPGTVMNTEAFF.